These 15 T cell receptor beta chains were all obtained from the same sample, sequenced in a study of tumor-infiltrating lymphocytes in oesophageal squamous cell carcinoma. One entry per CDR3 protein results from TCRdb running MiXCR on the PCR reads. The sample records roughly 20,000 distinct CDR3 sequences, over 40% being singletons. The sequenced material came from normal esophageal tissue next to the tumor. These receptors were taken from a male donor with esophageal squamous cell carcinoma.

This clonotype was detected a few times. The chain joins TRBV7-6 to TRBJ2-1; possibly TRBD1 for D (6 bases). V lost 1 base to trimming and J lost 7 bases, with 20 bases between them. Germline assignment: CDR1 SGHVS and CDR2 FNYEAQ. The CDR3 totals 17 residues. This chain's CDR3 is CASSLVHRAGFGNEQFF. CDR3 DNA sequence: TGTGCCAGCAGCTTAGTTCACAGGGCAGGGTTTGGTAATGAGCAGTTCTTC.

The V call is TRBV6-1, the J call TRBJ2-5; 7 nucleotides match TRBD2. The DNA end favors TRBJ2-1, so the J call may be wrong. Germline V gene lookup returns CDR1 MNHNS and CDR2 SASEGT. The CDR3 totals 14 residues. The CDR3 loop is CASSTGEGGDEQFF. CDR3 nucleotide sequence: TGTGCCAGCAGTACGGGGGAGGGCGGCGATGAGCAGTTCTTC.

Many counts were recorded for this clonotype. The rearrangement links TRBV6-1 to TRBJ2-4, with TRBD1 identical over 10 bases. The DNA end favors TRBJ2-7, so the J call may be wrong. Germline-derived CDR1 and CDR2 are MNHNS and SASEGT. The CDR3 length is 14 residues. The CDR3 DNA is TGTGCCAGCAGTTATGGGGACAGGGGCGACGAGCAGTACTTC. It specifies CASSYGDRGDEQYF.

This chain joins TRBV7-2 and TRBJ2-3; D call uncertain. Germline V gene data show CDR1 as SGHTA and CDR2 as FQGNSA. Between the trimmed V and J ends, which lost 5 bases and 2 bases, there was a span of 14 bases. This CDR3 has 15 amino acids. The DNA for the CDR3 is TGTGCCAGCAGCGCGGTTCCGGTGAACACAGATACGCAGTATTTT. It encodes CASSAVPVNTDTQYF.

This clonotype was seen at least ten times. The chain combines TRBV19 with TRBJ2-3; TRBD1 matches at 9 bases. The J segment lost 0 bases and the V segment lost 4 bases, leaving 8 bases of the junction unmatched. This CDR3 contains 17 residues. Germline CDR1 and CDR2: LNHDA and SQIVND (reference sequence). The CDR3 is CASSTPGQGTSTDTQYF. CDR3 nucleotides: TGTGCCAGTAGTACCCCAGGACAGGGGACTAGCACAGATACGCAGTATTTT.

This clonotype was detected only a few times. This chain links TRBV3-1 with TRBJ2-3, with 9 bases matching TRBD1. With the DNA end fitting TRBJ2-1 better, the J assignment may be wrong. Germline-derived CDR1 and CDR2 are LGHDT and YNNKEL (reference sequence). The CDR3 has 15 residues. As DNA, the CDR3 is TGTGCCAGCAGGGAAACAGGGGGCCTTTACAATGAGCAGTTCTTC. Translation: CASRETGGLYNEQFF.

This clonotype came up many times. The rearrangement uses TRBV28 and TRBJ2-7; TRBD2 is a possible D gene (6 bases). The CDR3 length is 14 residues. V dropped 3 bases and J dropped 6 bases, with 15 bases sitting between them. The germline V gene has CDR1 MDHEN and CDR2 SYDVKM. CDR3 loop: CASSFRRGTPEQYF. CDR3 bases: TGTGCCAGCAGTTTTAGGAGGGGAACTCCCGAGCAGTACTTC. The full variable domain, completed using reference TRBV28 and TRBJ2-7, is DVKVTQSSRYLVKRTGEKVFLECVQDMDHENMFWYRQDPGLGLRLIYFSYDVKMKEKGDIPEGYSVSREKKERFSLILESASTNQTSMYLCASSFRRGTPEQYFGPGTRLTVT.

The gene calls are TRBV20-1 and TRBJ2-1; 10 nucleotides line up with TRBD2. Germline values: CDR1 DFQATT, CDR2 SNEGSKA (reference sequence). The CDR3 length is 15 residues. Germline trimming cut 3 bases from V and 8 bases from J; bases unmatched to any gene: 10. CDR3 in DNA: TGCAGTGCTAGTTATGCTAGCGGGAGCTCGGATGAGCAGTTCTTC. As protein: CSASYASGSSDEQFF.

V is TRBV9 and J is TRBJ1-2; no definite D call. Trimming shortened V by 2 bases and J by 5 bases, and 13 bases separated the two germline ends. The germline V gene has CDR1 SGDLS and CDR2 YYNGEE. The CDR3 extends over 14 amino acids. The CDR3 DNA sequence: TGTGCCAGCAGCGTCACCGAGGCCACATATGGCTACACCTTC. Protein product: CASSVTEATYGYTF.

The gene calls are TRBV6-9 and TRBJ1-2; D possibly corresponds to TRBD1 (5 bases). V lost 6 bases and J lost 4, with 9 bases in between. Germline V gene lookup returns CDR1 MNHGY and CDR2 SVAAGI. The CDR3 has 12 residues. CDR3 amino acids: CASSGGTYGYTF. CDR3 bases: TGTGCCAGCAGCGGAGGGACCTATGGCTACACCTTC.

This clonotype was seen more than once but under ten times. V and J are TRBV20-1 and TRBJ2-7; TRBD1 or TRBD2 may be the D gene (5 bases each). The J call may be faulty, since TRBJ2-1 better matches the DNA end. This CDR3 is 15 amino acids long. The germline gives CDR1 DFQATT, CDR2 SNEGSKA (reference sequence). CDR3 protein: CSARPPGPVYNEQFF. The CDR3 DNA is TGCAGTGCTAGACCTCCGGGACCAGTTTACAATGAGCAGTTCTTC.

The gene calls are TRBV19 and TRBJ1-1, with D unclear. The J call may be in error: the DNA end matches TRBJ2-3 better. This CDR3 is built from 14 residues. The germline gives CDR1 LNHDA, CDR2 SQIVND (reference sequence). CDR3 DNA: TGTGCCAGTAGTATACGGACGTCGGAAGATACGCAGTATTTT. It encodes CASSIRTSEDTQYF.

This clonotype was observed many times. A much larger clone sits a single nucleotide away, making a read error possible. The chain uses TRBV7-3 and TRBJ2-5; TRBD2 agrees at 10 bases. J lost 11 bases, V lost 5 bases, and 14 bases had no gene match. The length of the CDR3 is 15 residues. The V gene's germline CDR1 is SGHTA and CDR2 FQGTGA. DNA for the CDR3: TGTGCCAGCAGCCCCGGGACTAGCGCGTACAATGAGCAGTACTTC. This gives the protein CASSPGTSAYNEQYF.

This clonotype was observed at least ten times. The chain links TRBV12-3 or TRBV12-4 to TRBJ1-5, with D possibly being TRBD1 (5 bases). The CDR3 has 15 amino acids. V was pared by 7 bases and J by 1 base, with 14 bases between. The DNA of the CDR3 is TGTGCCAGCACTGTACAGGTTGGGAGCAATCAGCCCCAGCATTTT. This sequence encodes CASTVQVGSNQPQHF.

This clonotype was seen ten or more times. DNA for the CDR3: TGTGCCAGCAGTCTAGCGGGTTCCACCGGGGAGCTGTTTTTT. Amino acids: CASSLAGSTGELFF. The chain has TRBV2 and TRBJ2-2; the match to TRBD2 covers 8 bases. This CDR3 spans 14 amino acids. The V and J ends lost 5 bases and 4 bases, in that order; junction bases with no gene match: 3. The germline V gene encodes CDR1 SNHLY and CDR2 FYNNEI.